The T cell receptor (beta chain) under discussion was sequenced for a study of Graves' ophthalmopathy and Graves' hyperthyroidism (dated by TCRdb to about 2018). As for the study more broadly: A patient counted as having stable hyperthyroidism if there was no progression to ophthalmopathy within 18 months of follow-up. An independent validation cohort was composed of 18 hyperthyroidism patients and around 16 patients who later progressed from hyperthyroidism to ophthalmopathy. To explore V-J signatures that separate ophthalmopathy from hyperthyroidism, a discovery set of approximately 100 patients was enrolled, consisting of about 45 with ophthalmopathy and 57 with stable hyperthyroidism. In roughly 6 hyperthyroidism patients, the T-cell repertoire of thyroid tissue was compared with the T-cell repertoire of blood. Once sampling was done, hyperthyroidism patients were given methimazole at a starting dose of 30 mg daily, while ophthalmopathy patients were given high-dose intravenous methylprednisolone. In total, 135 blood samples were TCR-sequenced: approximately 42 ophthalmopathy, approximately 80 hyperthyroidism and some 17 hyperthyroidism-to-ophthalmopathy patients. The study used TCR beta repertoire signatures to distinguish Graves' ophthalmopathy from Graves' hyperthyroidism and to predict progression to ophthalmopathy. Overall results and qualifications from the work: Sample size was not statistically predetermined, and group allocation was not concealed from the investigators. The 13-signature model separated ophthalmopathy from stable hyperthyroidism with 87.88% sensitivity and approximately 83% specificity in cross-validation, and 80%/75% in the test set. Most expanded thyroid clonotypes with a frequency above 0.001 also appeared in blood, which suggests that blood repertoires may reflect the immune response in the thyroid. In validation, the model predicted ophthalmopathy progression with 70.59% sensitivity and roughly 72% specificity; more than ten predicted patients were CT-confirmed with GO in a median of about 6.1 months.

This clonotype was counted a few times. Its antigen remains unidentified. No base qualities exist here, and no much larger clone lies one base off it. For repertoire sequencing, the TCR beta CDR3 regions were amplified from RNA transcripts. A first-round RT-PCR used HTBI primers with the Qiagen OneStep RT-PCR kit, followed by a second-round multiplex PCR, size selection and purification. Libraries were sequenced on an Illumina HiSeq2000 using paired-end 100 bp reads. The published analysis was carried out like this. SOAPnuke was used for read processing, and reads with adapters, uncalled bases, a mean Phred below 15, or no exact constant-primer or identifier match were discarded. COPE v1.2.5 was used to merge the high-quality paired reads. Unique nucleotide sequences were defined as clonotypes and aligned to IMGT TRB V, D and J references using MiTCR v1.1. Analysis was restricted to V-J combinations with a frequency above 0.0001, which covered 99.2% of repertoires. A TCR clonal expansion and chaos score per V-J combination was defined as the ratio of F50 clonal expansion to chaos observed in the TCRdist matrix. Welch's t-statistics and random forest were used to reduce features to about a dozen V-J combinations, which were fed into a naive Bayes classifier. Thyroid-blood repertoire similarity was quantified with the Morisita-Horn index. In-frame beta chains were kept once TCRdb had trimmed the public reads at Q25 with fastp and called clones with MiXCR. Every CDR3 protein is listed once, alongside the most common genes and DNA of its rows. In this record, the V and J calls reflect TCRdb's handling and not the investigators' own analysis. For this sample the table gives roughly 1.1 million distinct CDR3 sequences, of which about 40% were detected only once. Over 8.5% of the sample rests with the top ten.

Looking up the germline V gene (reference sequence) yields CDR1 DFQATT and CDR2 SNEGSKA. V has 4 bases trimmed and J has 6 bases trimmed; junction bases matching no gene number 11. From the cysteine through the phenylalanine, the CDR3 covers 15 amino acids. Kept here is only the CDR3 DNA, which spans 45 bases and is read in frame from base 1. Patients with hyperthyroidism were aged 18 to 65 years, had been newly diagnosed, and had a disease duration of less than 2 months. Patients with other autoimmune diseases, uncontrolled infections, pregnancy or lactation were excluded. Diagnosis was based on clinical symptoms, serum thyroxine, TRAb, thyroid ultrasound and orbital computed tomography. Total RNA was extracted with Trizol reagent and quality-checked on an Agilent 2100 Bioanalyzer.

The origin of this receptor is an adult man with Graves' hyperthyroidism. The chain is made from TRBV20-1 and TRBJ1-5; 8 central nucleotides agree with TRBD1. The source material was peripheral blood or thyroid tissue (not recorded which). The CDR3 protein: CSAKYNRGGGQPQHF. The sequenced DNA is TGCAGTGCTAAGTATAACAGGGGGGGAGGTCAGCCCCAGCATTTT.